This TCR beta chain originates from a study of blood T cell repertoires in COVID-19. V dropped 6 bases and J dropped 2 bases, with 14 bases sitting between them. CDR3 size: 15 residues. Germline V CDR1 and CDR2: MDHEN, SYDVKM. Sequenced by immunoSEQ multiplex PCR; TCRdb stores in-frame clones only, minus some. The top ten hold roughly 3.7% of the sample, which has approximately 170,000 clones, roughly 89% seen once. The sample taken for sequencing was peripheral blood. The chain recombines TRBV28 with TRBJ1-5; D may be TRBD1 (5 bases). This TCR came from a man aged 18 to 29 with active or convalescent COVID-19. In DNA form, the CDR3 reads TGTGCCAGCAGCCAAGGGGAAGGGGGCAATCAGCCCCAGCATTTT. Translating it yields CASSQGEGGNQPQHF.